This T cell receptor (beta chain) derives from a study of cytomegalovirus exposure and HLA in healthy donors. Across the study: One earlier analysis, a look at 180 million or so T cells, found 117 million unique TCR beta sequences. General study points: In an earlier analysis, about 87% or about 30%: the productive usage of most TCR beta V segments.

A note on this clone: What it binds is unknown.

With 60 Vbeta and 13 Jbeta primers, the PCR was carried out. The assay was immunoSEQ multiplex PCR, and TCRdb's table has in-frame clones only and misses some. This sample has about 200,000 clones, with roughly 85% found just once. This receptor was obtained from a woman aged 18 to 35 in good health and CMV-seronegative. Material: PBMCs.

This chain's CDR3 is CASSPPGLSYNEQFF. In nucleotides, the CDR3 is TGTGCCAGCTCACCCCCGGGATTGTCCTACAATGAGCAGTTCTTC. V is TRBV18 and J is TRBJ2-1; tentatively, D is TRBD2 (5 bases). Trimming shortened V by 3 bases and J by 1 base, and 10 bases separated the two germline ends. Germline CDR1 reads KGHSH; CDR2 reads LQKENI. This CDR3 comprises 15 residues.